This record looks at one T cell receptor (beta chain) sequence and its context. In the source study's methods: Quantification of nucleated cells was approximated via reference gene primer amplification. Using immunoSEQ multiplex PCR, the repertoire was profiled, and TCRdb retains in-frame clones only, with some absent. Clone size and V and J calls were adopted from that table, with D and trimming inferred from the DNA. The sample lists about 240,000 clones, roughly 86% seen once, with roughly an eighth in the top ten. CDR3 length: 13 amino acids. V lost 4 bases and J lost 6; bases outside the gene matches: 4. CDR1 and CDR2 from the germline V gene are MDHEN and SYDVKM. The source of the sample is a study of blood T cell repertoires in COVID-19. Study-level information: Sites in the United States, Italy and Spain provided acute and convalescent COVID-19 samples. Nucleic acid was either cDNA or gDNA, and it came from T cells, B-cell-depleted T cells, or PBMCs.

This receptor was taken from a man older than 75 with acute or convalescent COVID-19. The J gene is TRBJ1-2, the V gene TRBV28, with 8 bases identical to TRBD1. Material: peripheral blood. CDR3 sequence: CASSSTGVNGYTF. Here the CDR3 DNA reads TGTGCCAGCAGTTCGACAGGGGTCAATGGCTACACCTTC.